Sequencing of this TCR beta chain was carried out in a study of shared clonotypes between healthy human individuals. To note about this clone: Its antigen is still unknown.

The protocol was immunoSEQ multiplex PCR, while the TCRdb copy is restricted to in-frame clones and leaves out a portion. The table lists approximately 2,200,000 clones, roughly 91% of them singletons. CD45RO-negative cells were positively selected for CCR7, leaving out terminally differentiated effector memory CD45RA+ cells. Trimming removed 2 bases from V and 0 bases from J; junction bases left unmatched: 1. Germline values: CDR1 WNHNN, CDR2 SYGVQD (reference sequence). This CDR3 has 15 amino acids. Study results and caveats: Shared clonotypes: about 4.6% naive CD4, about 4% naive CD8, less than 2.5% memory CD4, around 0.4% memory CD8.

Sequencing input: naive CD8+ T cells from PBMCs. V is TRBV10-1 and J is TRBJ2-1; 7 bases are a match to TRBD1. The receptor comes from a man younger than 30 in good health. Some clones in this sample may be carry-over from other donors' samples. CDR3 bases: TGCGCCAGCAGTGAGGGACAGGCCTCCTACAATGAGCAGTTCTTC. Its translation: CASSEGQASYNEQFF.